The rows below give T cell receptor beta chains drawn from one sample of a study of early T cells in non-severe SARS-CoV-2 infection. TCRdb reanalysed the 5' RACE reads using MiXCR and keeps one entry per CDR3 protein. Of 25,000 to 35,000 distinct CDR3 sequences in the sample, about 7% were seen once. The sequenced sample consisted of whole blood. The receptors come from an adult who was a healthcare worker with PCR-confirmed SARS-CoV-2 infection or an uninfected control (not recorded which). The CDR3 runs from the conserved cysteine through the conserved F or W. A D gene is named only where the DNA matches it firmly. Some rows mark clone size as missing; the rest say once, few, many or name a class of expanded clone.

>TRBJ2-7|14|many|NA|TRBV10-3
CAISGRGPSDEQYF
TGTGCCATCAGTGGCCGTGGGCCTTCTGACGAGCAGTACTTC
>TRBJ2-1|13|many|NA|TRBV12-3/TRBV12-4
CASSIREANEQFF
TGTGCCAGCAGTATCCGGGAAGCCAATGAGCAGTTCTTC
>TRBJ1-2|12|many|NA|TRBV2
CASTRAGYGYTF
TGTGCCAGCACGAGGGCGGGCTATGGCTACACCTTC
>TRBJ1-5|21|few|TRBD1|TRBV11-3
CASSLEDRQGKRWNSNQPQHF
TGTGCCAGCAGCTTAGAGGATCGACAGGGGAAGAGATGGAATAGCAATCAGCCCCAGCATTTT
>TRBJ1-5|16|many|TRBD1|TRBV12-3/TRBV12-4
CASSSPTGGGSQPQHF
TGTGCCAGCAGCTCCCCGACAGGGGGCGGATCCCAGCCCCAGCATTTT
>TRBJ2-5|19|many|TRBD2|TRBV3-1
CASSQEGLAEPTLQETQYF
TGTGCCAGCAGCCAAGAGGGACTAGCTGAACCGACCTTGCAAGAGACCCAGTACTTC
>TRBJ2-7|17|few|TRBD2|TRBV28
CAIKSGTSGDLVYEQYF
TGTGCCATCAAATCCGGGACTAGCGGCGACCTAGTCTACGAGCAGTACTTC
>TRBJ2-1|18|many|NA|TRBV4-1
CASSQDFSQISSYNEQFF
TGCGCCAGCAGCCAAGACTTCAGTCAAATCAGCTCCTACAATGAGCAGTTCTTC
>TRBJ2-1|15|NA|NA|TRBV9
CASSSPLSGINEQFF
TGTGCCAGCAGCTCCCCTCTTTCGGGGATCAATGAGCAGTTCTTC
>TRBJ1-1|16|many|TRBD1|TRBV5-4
CASSLAPGQGDTEAFF
TGTGCCAGCAGCTTGGCCCCGGGACAGGGAGACACTGAAGCTTTCTTT
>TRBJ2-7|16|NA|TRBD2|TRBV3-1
CASSQGLAGGLGEQYF
TGTGCCAGCAGCCAAGGGCTAGCGGGAGGACTGGGCGAGCAGTACTTC
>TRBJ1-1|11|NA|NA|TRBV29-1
CSAETRTEAFF
TGCAGCGCCGAGACAAGGACTGAAGCTTTCTTT
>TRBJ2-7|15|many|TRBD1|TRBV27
CASSTGTGAQYEQYF
TGTGCCAGCAGTACCGGGACAGGGGCGCAATACGAGCAGTACTTC
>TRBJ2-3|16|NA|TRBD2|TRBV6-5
CASSTPGGVSTDTQYF
TGTGCCAGCAGTACACCTGGGGGGGTAAGCACAGATACGCAGTATTTT
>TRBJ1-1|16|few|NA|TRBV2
CASSFGRSSMNTEAFF
TGTGCCAGCAGTTTCGGACGGAGTTCGATGAACACTGAAGCTTTCTTT
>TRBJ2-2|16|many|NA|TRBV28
CASTTPWAGNTGELFF
TGTGCCAGCACCACCCCTTGGGCGGGGAACACCGGGGAGCTGTTTTTT
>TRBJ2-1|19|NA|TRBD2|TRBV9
CASSVAGTSGKSPYNEQFF
TGTGCCAGCAGCGTCGCCGGGACTAGCGGGAAGTCCCCCTACAATGAGCAGTTCTTC
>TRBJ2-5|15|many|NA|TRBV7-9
CATREEPSYQETQYF
TGTGCCACCCGTGAGGAACCGTCGTACCAAGAGACCCAGTACTTC
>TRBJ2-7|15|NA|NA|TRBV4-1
CASSQEWVRPYEQYF
TGCGCCAGCAGCCAAGAATGGGTCCGACCTTACGAGCAGTACTTC
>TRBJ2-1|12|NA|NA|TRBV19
CASSIGGNEQFF
TGTGCCAGTAGTATTGGGGGTAATGAGCAGTTCTTC
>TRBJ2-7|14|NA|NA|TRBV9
CASSIRDTSYEQYF
TGTGCCAGCAGCATACGGGACACTTCCTACGAGCAGTACTTC
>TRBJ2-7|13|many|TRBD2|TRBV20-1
CSASLAGAYEQYF
TGCAGTGCTAGTCTAGCGGGAGCCTACGAGCAGTACTTC
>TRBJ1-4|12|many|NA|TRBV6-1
CASSEENEKLFF
TGTGCCAGCAGTGAGGAGAATGAAAAACTGTTTTTT
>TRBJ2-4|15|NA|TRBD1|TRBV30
CAWSVRTGAKNIQYF
TGTGCCTGGAGTGTCCGGACAGGAGCCAAAAACATTCAGTACTTC
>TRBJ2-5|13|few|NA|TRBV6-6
CASSRLYQETQYF
TGTGCCAGCAGTCGCCTGTACCAAGAGACCCAGTACTTC
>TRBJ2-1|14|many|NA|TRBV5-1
CASSLDRVDNEQFF
TGCGCCAGCAGCTTGGACAGGGTGGACAATGAGCAGTTCTTC
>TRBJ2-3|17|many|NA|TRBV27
CASSTRSPAWGADTQYF
TGTGCCAGCAGTACGAGAAGCCCGGCTTGGGGGGCAGATACGCAGTATTTT
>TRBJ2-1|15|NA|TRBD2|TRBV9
CASSVVGGPGDEQFF
TGTGCCAGCAGCGTAGTGGGAGGGCCGGGGGATGAGCAGTTCTTC
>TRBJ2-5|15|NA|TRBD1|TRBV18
CASSPPSTGEETQYF
TGTGCCAGCTCACCACCGAGCACAGGGGAAGAGACCCAGTACTTC
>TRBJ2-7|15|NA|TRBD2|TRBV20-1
CSARRFSSGSYEQYF
TGCAGTGCTAGACGGTTCTCTAGCGGGAGTTACGAGCAGTACTTC
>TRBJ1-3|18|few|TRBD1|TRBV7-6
CASSLASGTGTSGNTIYF
TGTGCCAGCAGCTTAGCGAGCGGGACAGGAACCTCTGGAAACACCATATATTTT
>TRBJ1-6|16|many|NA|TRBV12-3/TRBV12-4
CASSFRSGVHHSPLHF
TGTGCCAGCAGTTTCCGGTCTGGGGTTCACCATTCACCCCTCCACTTT
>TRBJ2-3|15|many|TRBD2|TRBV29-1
CSVALTSGSTDTQYF
TGCAGCGTTGCGCTGACTAGCGGGTCCACAGATACGCAGTATTTT
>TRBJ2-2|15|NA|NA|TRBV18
CASSPRGANTGELFF
TGTGCCAGCTCACCAAGGGGAGCCAACACCGGGGAGCTGTTTTTT
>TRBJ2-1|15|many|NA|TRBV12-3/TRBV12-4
CASSLDGSSYNEQFF
TGTGCCAGCAGTTTGGACGGCAGCTCCTACAATGAGCAGTTCTTC
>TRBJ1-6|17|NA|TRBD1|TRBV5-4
CASSWQGVRSYNSPLHF
TGTGCCAGCAGCTGGCAGGGGGTGCGCTCCTATAATTCACCCCTCCACTTT
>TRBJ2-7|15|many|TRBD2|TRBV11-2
CASSSTGGLSYEQYF
TGTGCCAGCAGCTCCACGGGGGGACTGTCCTACGAGCAGTACTTC
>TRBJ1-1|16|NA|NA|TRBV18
CASSPAGDFLNTEAFF
TGTGCCAGCTCACCGGCAGGGGATTTTCTGAACACTGAAGCTTTCTTT
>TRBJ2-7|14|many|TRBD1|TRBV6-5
CASSFLGTGGEQYF
TGTGCCAGCAGTTTCCTTGGGACAGGCGGAGAGCAGTACTTC
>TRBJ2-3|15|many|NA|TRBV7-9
CASSHRDLSTDTQYF
TGTGCCAGCAGCCACCGGGACTTGAGCACAGATACGCAGTATTTT
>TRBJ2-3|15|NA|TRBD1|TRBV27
CASSLLGQGTDTQYF
TGTGCCAGCAGTTTATTGGGACAGGGAACAGATACGCAGTATTTT
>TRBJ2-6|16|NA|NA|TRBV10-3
CAISGDGSSGANVLTF
TGTGCCATCAGTGGCGACGGCAGCTCTGGGGCCAACGTCCTGACTTTC
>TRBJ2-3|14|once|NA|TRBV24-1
CATSVGVTTDTQYF
TGTGCCACCAGTGTGGGAGTGACCACAGATACGCAGTATTTT
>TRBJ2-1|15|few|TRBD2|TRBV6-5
CASSERTSSLHEQFF
TGTGCCAGCAGTGAACGGACTAGTTCCCTCCATGAGCAGTTCTTC
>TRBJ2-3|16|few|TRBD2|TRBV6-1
CASSALTSGSTDTQYF
TGTGCCAGCAGTGCGCTCACTAGCGGGAGCACAGATACGCAGTATTTT
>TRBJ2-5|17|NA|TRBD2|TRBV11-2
CASSLVRLAGRKETQYF
TGTGCCAGCAGCTTAGTTAGACTAGCGGGAAGAAAAGAGACCCAGTACTTC
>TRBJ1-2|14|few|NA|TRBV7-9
CASIPGAMVSGYTF
TGTGCCAGCATCCCCGGGGCAATGGTCTCTGGCTACACCTTC
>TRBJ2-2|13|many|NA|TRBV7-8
CASSSDYTGELFF
TGTGCCAGCAGCTCGGACTACACCGGGGAGCTGTTTTTT
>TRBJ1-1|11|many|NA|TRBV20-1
CSAETTDEAFF
TGCAGTGCGGAGACGACAGATGAAGCTTTCTTT
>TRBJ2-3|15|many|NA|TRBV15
CATSFNRGSTDTQYF
TGTGCCACCAGCTTTAATCGAGGAAGCACAGATACGCAGTATTTT
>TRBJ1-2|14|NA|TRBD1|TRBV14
CASSLGVTGEGYTF
TGTGCCAGCAGCCTGGGCGTGACAGGGGAAGGCTACACCTTC
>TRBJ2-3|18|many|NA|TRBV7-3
CASSYPGRGGGGTDTQYF
TGTGCCAGCAGCTACCCGGGAAGGGGAGGGGGCGGCACAGATACGCAGTATTTT
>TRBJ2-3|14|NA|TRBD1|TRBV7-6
CASSDRVEPDTQYF
TGTGCCAGCAGTGACAGGGTCGAGCCAGATACGCAGTATTTT
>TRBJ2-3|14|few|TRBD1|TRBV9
CASSRTRGQDTQYF
TGTGCCAGCAGCAGGACCAGGGGGCAAGATACGCAGTATTTT